The TCR beta chain under discussion was sequenced for a study of spatial heterogeneity in lung cancer. Study background: Sequence detection consistently recorded a greater number of beta-chain than alpha-chain sequences.

TCRdb reanalysed the 5' RACE reads using MiXCR and keeps one entry per CDR3 protein. The table lists 60,000 or so distinct CDR3 sequences, roughly 6.4% of them singletons. This clonotype was found many times. The time point here: sample taken at primary tumor resection. Samples were obtained from about 72 donors, all untreated early-stage non-small cell lung cancer patients. Researchers sequenced whole RNA taken from tumor, nontumor lung or frozen PBMC without sorting. Trimming took 2 bases from V and 2 from J, leaving 9 bases between them. The length of the CDR3 is 14 residues. The germline V gene encodes CDR1 SGHAT and CDR2 FQDESV (reference sequence).

V gene TRBV11-1 combines with J gene TRBJ1-1, with unresolved D. This TCR came from a female donor with early-stage non-small cell lung cancer. Sequences were derived from PBMCs, sampled at surgery. This chain's CDR3 is CASSLKELNTEAFF. DNA for the CDR3: TGTGCCAGCAGCTTAAAGGAACTAAACACTGAAGCTTTCTTT.